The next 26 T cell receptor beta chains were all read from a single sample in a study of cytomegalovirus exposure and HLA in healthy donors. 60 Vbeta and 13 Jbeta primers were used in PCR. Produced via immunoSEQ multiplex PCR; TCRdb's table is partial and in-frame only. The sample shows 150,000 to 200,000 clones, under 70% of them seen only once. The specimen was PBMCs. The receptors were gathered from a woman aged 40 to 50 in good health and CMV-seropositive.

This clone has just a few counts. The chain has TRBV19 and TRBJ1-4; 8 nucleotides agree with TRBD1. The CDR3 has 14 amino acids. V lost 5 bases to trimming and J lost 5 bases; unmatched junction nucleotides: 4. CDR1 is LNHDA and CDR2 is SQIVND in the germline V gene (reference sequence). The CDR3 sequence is CASSVGQANEKLFF. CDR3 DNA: TGTGCCAGTAGTGTGGGACAGGCAAATGAAAAACTGTTTTTT.

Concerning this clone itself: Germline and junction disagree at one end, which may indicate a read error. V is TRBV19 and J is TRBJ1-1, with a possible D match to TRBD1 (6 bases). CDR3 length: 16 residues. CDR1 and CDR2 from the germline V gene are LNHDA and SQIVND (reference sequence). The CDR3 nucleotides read TGTGCCAGTAGTAGAGCCCCCAACAGGGAGAACGCTGAAGCTTTCTTT. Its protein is CASSRAPNRENAEAFF.

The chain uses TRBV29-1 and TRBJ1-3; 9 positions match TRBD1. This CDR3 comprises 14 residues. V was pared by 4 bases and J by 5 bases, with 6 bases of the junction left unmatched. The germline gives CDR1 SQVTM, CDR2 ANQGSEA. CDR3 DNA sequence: TGCAGCGTTGTCGTACAGGGGGCTCGAAACACCATATATTTT. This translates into CSVVVQGARNTIYF.

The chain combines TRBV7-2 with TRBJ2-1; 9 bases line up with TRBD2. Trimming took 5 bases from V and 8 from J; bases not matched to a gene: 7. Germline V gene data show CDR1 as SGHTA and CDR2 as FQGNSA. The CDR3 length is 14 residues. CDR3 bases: TGTGCCAGCAGCCACGGACTAGCGCTGGATGAGCAGTTCTTC. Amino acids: CASSHGLALDEQFF.

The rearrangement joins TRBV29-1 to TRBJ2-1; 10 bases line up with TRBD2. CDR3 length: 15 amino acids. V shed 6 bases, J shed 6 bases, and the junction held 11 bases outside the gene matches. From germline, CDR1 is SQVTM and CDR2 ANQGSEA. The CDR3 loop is CSVMAVAGGSNEQFF. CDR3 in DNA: TGCAGCGTCATGGCGGTAGCGGGGGGTTCCAATGAGCAGTTCTTC.

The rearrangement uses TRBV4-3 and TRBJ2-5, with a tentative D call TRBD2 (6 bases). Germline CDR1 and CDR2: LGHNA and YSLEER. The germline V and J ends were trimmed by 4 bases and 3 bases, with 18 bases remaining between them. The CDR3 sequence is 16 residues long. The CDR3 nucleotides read TGCGCCAGCAGCCCGCACGGGGGTTTGATTAAAGAGACCCAGTACTTC. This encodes CASSPHGGLIKETQYF.

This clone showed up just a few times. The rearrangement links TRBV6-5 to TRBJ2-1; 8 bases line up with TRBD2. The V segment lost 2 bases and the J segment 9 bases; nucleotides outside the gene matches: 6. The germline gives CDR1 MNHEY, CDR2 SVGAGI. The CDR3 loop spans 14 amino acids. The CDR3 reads CASSYRGGWSEQFF. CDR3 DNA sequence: TGTGCCAGCAGTTACCGCGGGGGGTGGAGTGAGCAGTTCTTC.

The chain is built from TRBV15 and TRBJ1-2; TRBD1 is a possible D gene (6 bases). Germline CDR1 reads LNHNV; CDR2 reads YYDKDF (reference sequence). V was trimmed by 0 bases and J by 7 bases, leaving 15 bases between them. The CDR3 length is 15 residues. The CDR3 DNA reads TGTGCCACCAGCAGAGAAAGAACAGGGCTGGGTGGCTACACCTTC. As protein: CATSRERTGLGGYTF.

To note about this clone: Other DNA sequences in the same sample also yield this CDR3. In nucleotides, the CDR3 is TGTGCCAGCACGGAAGCGGGAGGATACGAGCAGTACTTC. As protein: CASTEAGGYEQYF. The chain has TRBV25-1 and TRBJ2-7; 9 nucleotides align to TRBD2. The V and J ends lost 7 bases and 4 bases, in that order; junction bases with no gene match: 5. Germline V gene lookup returns CDR1 MGHDK and CDR2 SYGVNS. CDR3 size: 13 residues.

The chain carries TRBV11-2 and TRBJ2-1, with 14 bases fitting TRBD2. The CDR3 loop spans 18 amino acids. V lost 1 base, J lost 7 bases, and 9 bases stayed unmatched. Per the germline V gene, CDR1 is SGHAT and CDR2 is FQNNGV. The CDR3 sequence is CASSLAATSGGAANEQFF. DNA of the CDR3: TGTGCCAGCAGCTTAGCAGCGACTAGCGGGGGGGCCGCGAATGAGCAGTTCTTC.

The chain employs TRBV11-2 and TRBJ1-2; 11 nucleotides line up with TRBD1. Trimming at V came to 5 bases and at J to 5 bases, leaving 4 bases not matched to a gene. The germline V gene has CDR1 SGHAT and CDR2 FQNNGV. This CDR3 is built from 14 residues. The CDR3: CASSAGQGAYGYTF. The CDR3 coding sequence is TGTGCCAGCAGCGCCGGACAGGGGGCTTATGGCTACACCTTC.

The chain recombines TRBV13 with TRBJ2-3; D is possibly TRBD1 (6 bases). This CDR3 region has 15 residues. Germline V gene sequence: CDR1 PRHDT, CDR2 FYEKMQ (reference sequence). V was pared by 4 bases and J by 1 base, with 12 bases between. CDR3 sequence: CASSSRDTGTDTQYF. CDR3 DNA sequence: TGTGCCAGCAGCTCCCGGGACACCGGCACAGATACGCAGTATTTT.

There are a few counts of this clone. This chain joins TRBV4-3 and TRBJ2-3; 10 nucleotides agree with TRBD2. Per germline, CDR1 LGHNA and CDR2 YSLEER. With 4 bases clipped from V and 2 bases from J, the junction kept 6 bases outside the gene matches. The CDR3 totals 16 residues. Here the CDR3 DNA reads TGCGCCAGCAGCCCCTTAACTAGCGGGGCCACAGATACGCAGTATTTT. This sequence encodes CASSPLTSGATDTQYF.

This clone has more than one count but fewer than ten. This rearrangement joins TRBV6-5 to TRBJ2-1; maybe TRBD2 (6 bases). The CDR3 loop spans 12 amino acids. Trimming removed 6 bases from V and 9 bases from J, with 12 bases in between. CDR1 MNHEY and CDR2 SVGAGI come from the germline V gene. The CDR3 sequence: CASSELAGEQFF. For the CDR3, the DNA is TGTGCCAGCAGCGAACTAGCCGGTGAGCAGTTCTTC.

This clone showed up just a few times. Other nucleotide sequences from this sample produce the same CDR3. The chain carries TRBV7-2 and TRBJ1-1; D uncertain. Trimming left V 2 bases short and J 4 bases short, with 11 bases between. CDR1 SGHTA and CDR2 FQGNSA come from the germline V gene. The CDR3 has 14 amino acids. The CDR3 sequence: CASSLLGVGTEAFF. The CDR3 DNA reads TGTGCCAGCAGCTTATTGGGAGTGGGCACTGAAGCTTTCTTT.

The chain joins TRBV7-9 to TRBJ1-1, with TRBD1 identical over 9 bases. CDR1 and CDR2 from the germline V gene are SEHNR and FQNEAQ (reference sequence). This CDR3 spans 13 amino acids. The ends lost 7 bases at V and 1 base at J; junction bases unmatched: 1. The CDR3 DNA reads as TGTGCCAGCAAGGGACAGGGGAACACTGAAGCTTTCTTT. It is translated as CASKGQGNTEAFF.

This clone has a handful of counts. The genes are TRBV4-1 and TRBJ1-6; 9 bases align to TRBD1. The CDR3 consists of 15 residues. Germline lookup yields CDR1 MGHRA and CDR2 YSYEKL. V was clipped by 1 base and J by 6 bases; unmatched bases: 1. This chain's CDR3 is CASSQGQGVNSPLHF. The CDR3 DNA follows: TGCGCCAGCAGCCAAGGACAGGGGGTTAATTCACCCCTCCACTTT.

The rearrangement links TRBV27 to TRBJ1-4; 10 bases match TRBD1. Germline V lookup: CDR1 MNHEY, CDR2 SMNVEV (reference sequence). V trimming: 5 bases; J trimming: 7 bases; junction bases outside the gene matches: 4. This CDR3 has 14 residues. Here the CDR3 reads CASSRDRGTEKLFF. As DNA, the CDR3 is TGTGCCAGCAGTCGGGACAGGGGTACTGAAAAACTGTTTTTT.

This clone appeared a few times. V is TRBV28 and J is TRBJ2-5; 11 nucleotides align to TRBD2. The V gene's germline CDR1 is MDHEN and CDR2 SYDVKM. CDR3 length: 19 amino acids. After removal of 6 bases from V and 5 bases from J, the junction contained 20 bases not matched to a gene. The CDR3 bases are TGTGCCAGCAGCCCTATCCTCTCTAGCGGGAGGTCTAGGAGGGAGACCCAGTACTTC. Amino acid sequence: CASSPILSSGRSRRETQYF.

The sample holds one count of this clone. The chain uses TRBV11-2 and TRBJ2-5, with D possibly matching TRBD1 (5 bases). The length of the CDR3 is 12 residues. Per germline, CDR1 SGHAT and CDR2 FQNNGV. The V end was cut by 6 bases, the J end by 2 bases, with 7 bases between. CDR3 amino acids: CASRRQQETQYF. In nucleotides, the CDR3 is TGTGCCAGCAGAAGACAGCAAGAGACCCAGTACTTC.

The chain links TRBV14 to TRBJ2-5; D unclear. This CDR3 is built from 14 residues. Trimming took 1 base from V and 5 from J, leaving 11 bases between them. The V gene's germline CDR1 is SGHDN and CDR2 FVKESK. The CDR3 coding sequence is TGTGCCAGCAGCCAAGTTGGCTTCGGGGAGACCCAGTACTTC. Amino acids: CASSQVGFGETQYF.

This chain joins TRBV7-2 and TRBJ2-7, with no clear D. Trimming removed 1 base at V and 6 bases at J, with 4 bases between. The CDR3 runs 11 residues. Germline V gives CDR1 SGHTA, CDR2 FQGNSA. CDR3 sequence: CASSLGAEQYF. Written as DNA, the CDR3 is TGTGCCAGCAGCTTAGGAGCCGAGCAGTACTTC.

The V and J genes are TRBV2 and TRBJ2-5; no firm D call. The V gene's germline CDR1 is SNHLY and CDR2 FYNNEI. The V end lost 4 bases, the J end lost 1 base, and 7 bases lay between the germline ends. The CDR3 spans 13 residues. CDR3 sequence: CASSASVQETQYF. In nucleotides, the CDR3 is TGTGCCAGCAGTGCGTCAGTCCAAGAGACCCAGTACTTC.

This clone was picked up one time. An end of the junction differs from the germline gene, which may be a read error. CDR3 protein: CASSLTTGEWGYGYPF. CDR3 sequence (DNA): TGTGCCAGCAGTTTAACCACAGGGGAATGGGGCTATGGCTACCCCTTC. The genes are TRBV6-5 and TRBJ1-2, with 7 bases that match TRBD1. Germline V gene lookup returns CDR1 MNHEY and CDR2 SVGAGI. The CDR3 loop spans 16 amino acids.

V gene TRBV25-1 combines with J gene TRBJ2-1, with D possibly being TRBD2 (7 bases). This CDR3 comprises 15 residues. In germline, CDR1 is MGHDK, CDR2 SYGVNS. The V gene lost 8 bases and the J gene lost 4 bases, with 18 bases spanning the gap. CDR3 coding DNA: TGTGCCAGCCGAGCGAGGGGGGGTGATTACAATGAGCAGTTCTTC. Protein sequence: CASRARGGDYNEQFF.

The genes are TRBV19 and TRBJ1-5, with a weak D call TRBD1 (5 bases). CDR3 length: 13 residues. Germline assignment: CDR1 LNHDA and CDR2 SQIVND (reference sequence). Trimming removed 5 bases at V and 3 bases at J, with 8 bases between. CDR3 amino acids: CASSQGPNQPQHF. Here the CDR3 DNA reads TGTGCCAGTAGTCAGGGCCCCAATCAGCCCCAGCATTTT. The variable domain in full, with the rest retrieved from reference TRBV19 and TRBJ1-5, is DGGITQSPKYLFRKEGQNVTLSCEQNLNHDAMYWYRQDPGQGLRLIYYSQIVNDFQKGDIAEGYSVSREKKESFPLTVTSAQKNPTAFYLCASSQGPNQPQHFGDGTRLSIL.